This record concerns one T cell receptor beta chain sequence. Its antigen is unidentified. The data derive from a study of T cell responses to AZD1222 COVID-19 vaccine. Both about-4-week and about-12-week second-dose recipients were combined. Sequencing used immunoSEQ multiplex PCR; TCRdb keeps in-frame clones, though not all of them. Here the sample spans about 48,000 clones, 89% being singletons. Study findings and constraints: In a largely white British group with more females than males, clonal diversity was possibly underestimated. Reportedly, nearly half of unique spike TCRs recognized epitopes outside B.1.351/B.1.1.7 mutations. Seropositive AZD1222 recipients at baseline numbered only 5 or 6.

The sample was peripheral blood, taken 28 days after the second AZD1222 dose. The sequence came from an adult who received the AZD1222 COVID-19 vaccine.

The CDR3 nucleotides are TGCGCCAGCAGCGTGGATGTAGGGCCGAACACTGAAGCTTTCTTT. Amino acids: CASSVDVGPNTEAFF. The V gene is TRBV5-1, the J gene TRBJ1-1; unclear D gene. Looked up from germline, CDR1 is SGHRS and CDR2 is YFSETQ. CDR3 length equals 15 residues. V lost 4 bases, J lost 1 base, and 14 bases lay in between.